This T cell receptor beta chain is drawn from a study of blood T cell repertoires in COVID-19. Generated by immunoSEQ multiplex PCR, the TCRdb table keeps only in-frame clones and is missing some. The table shows under 200,000 clones, with around 86% occurring only once. The CDR3 consists of 15 residues. Germline lookup yields CDR1 LNHDA and CDR2 SQIVND (reference sequence). V shed 4 bases and J shed 6 bases, with 18 bases lying between them. The V and J genes are TRBV19 and TRBJ1-2; maybe TRBD1 (6 bases). Sequenced material: peripheral blood. This TCR derives from a man between 60 and 75 years old with acute or convalescent COVID-19. CDR3 amino acids: CASSKTGTSADGYTF. The CDR3 nucleotides are TGTGCCAGTAGTAAAACAGGGACCAGCGCAGATGGCTACACCTTC.